Below are 30 T cell receptor beta chains sequenced from a single sample in a study of blood T cell repertoires in COVID-19. Sequencing used immunoSEQ multiplex PCR; TCRdb keeps in-frame clones, though not all of them. Of 200,000 to 250,000 clones listed, roughly four fifths were seen once; the top ten hold roughly 7%. Sequencing was done on a sample of peripheral blood. These receptors were taken from a woman aged 45 to 65 with acute or convalescent COVID-19.

This clone was observed a few times. The chain is built from TRBV7-9 and TRBJ2-5; D unresolved. The CDR3 consists of 15 residues. The V and J ends lost 1 base and 3 bases respectively, with 12 bases between them. Germline V gives CDR1 SEHNR, CDR2 FQNEAQ (reference sequence). The CDR3 DNA follows: TGTGCCAGCAGCTTAGGCGGAGCGAATAAAGAGACCCAGTACTTC. Protein: CASSLGGANKETQYF.

This chain links TRBV27 with TRBJ2-7, with a tentative D call TRBD2 (5 bases). Trimming pared 6 bases from V and 1 base from J, leaving 10 bases between. Germline values: CDR1 MNHEY, CDR2 SMNVEV (reference sequence). The CDR3 is 13 residues long. The CDR3: CASRTISSYEQYF. CDR3 nucleotides: TGTGCCAGCAGGACTATCTCATCCTACGAGCAGTACTTC.

On this clone itself: The junction differs from germline at one of its ends, possibly a read error. The chain has TRBV6-1 and TRBJ2-1; D is unclear. The length of the CDR3 is 11 residues. In germline, CDR1 is MNHNS, CDR2 SASEGT. CDR3 DNA: TGTGCCAGCAGTGAAGCCACCGCAGGAATCTTC. It yields the protein CASSEATAGIF.

The J gene is TRBJ1-2, the V gene TRBV7-2, with 7 bases fitting TRBD1. CDR1 and CDR2 (germline): SGHTA, FQGNSA. With 4 bases clipped from V and 6 bases from J, the junction kept 14 bases outside the gene matches. There are 16 residues in the CDR3. The CDR3 region has the DNA TGTGCCAGCAGCTGGTCCCGGGACAGAGAGGTGGATGGCTACACCTTC. Translating gives CASSWSRDREVDGYTF.

The chain recombines TRBV6-5 with TRBJ1-5; D is unclear. CDR1 and CDR2 (germline): MNHEY, SVGAGI. Deletions cut 1 base from V and 5 bases from J, with 6 bases between. The CDR3 runs 13 residues. The CDR3 DNA reads TGTGCCAGCAGTTACTTCCGGGATCAGCCCCAGCATTTT. As protein: CASSYFRDQPQHF.

V is TRBV6-4 and J is TRBJ1-3; no firm D call. Germline CDR1 reads MRHNA; CDR2 reads SNTAGT. The CDR3 consists of 14 residues. V lost 5 bases, J lost 0 bases, and 8 bases lay in between. The CDR3 reads CASSPQASGNTIYF. The CDR3 nucleotides are TGTGCCAGCAGTCCTCAGGCCTCTGGAAACACCATATATTTT.

CDR3 coding DNA: TGTGCCAGCAGTGAAGACAGGCTCGGGTCTTTCTTT. Encoded protein: CASSEDRLGSFF. The gene calls are TRBV28 and TRBJ1-1; TRBD1 is a possible D gene (6 bases). The V gene's germline CDR1 is MDHEN and CDR2 SYDVKM. The CDR3 extends over 12 amino acids. V dropped 5 bases and J dropped 12 bases, with 16 bases sitting between them. The full variable domain, in which reference TRBV28 and TRBJ1-1 provide the parts outside the CDR3, is DVKVTQSSRYLVKRTGEKVFLECVQDMDHENMFWYRQDPGLGLRLIYFSYDVKMKEKGDIPEGYSVSREKKERFSLILESASTNQTSMYLCASSEDRLGSFFGQGTRLTVV.

The chain has TRBV6-2 or TRBV6-3 and TRBJ2-1; 12 bases match TRBD2. The V gene end was trimmed by 2 bases and the J gene end by 9 bases; junction bases not matched to a gene: 8. The germline gives CDR1 MNHEY, CDR2 SVGEGT. This CDR3 region has 16 residues. Here the CDR3 DNA reads TGTGCCAGCAGTTACACAGCTAGCGGGGGGGCGGGTGAGCAGTTCTTC. Translated, it gives CASSYTASGGAGEQFF.

The chain employs TRBV5-1 and TRBJ2-7; 9 nucleotides line up with TRBD1. V was clipped by 2 bases and J by 9 bases; unmatched bases: 6. Germline V gives CDR1 SGHRS, CDR2 YFSETQ. The CDR3 contains 13 residues. Here the CDR3 reads CASSLGQGSGQYF. The CDR3 DNA follows: TGCGCCAGCAGCTTAGGACAGGGGTCAGGGCAGTACTTC.

The gene calls are TRBV30 and TRBJ2-1, with 9 bases aligning to TRBD2. The CDR3 loop spans 14 amino acids. The V gene end was trimmed by 5 bases and the J gene end by 8 bases; junction bases not matched to a gene: 10. In germline, CDR1 is GTSNPN, CDR2 SVGIG (reference sequence). The CDR3 DNA reads as TGTGCCTGGGCCCCGGGACTAGCCTCGTATGAGCAGTTCTTC. This sequence encodes CAWAPGLASYEQFF.

The genes are TRBV7-2 and TRBJ2-1; tentative D call: TRBD2 (6 bases). V was clipped by 3 bases and J by 7 bases, with 13 bases between them. CDR3 length equals 14 residues. Germline lookup yields CDR1 SGHTA and CDR2 FQGNSA. The DNA of the CDR3 is TGTGCCAGCAGCTTGGGGGGTCCTTTGAATGAGCAGTTCTTC. Its protein product is CASSLGGPLNEQFF.

Here the CDR3 DNA reads TGTGCCAGCAGTTCTCCCCGCAGGGGGGATTCCTACGAGCAGTACTTC. It specifies CASSSPRRGDSYEQYF. The rearrangement links TRBV6-5 to TRBJ2-7; D is possibly TRBD1 (7 bases). Trimming shortened V by 4 bases and J by 1 base, and 17 bases separated the two germline ends. Germline V gene sequence: CDR1 MNHEY, CDR2 SVGAGI. This CDR3 is built from 16 residues.

The rearrangement joins TRBV3-1 (or the pseudogene TRBV3-2) to TRBJ2-7; no clear D. V lost 0 bases and J lost 3, with 12 bases in between. The CDR3 covers 15 residues. Germline V gene data show CDR1 as LGHDT and CDR2 as YNNKEL (reference sequence). CDR3 amino acids: CASSQDLGYFYEQYF. In DNA, the CDR3 is TGTGCCAGCAGCCAAGATCTCGGGTACTTCTACGAGCAGTACTTC.

The rearrangement uses TRBV28 and TRBJ1-1; 8 bases are shared with TRBD1. The CDR3 loop spans 15 amino acids. Trimming cost V 8 bases and J 1 base; bases outside gene matches: 9. The germline gives CDR1 MDHEN, CDR2 SYDVKM. The CDR3 reads CASRETGEGNTEAFF. CDR3 DNA: TGTGCCAGCCGAGAGACAGGGGAGGGGAACACTGAAGCTTTCTTT.

The chain uses TRBV5-1 and TRBJ1-4, with 8 positions matching TRBD1. Unmatched junction bases numbered 7, after V lost 3 bases and J lost 6 bases. The CDR3 runs to 15 residues. Germline V gives CDR1 SGHRS, CDR2 YFSETQ. This chain's CDR3 is CASSWTRGRHEKLFF. In DNA, the CDR3 is TGCGCCAGCAGCTGGACCAGGGGGCGCCATGAAAAACTGTTTTTT.

V and J are TRBV6-5 and TRBJ1-1, with 7 bases aligning to TRBD1. CDR1 MNHEY and CDR2 SVGAGI come from the germline V gene. V shed 0 bases, J shed 5 bases, and the junction held 3 bases outside the gene matches. The CDR3 length is 14 residues. CDR3 nucleotide sequence: TGTGCCAGCAGTTACTCGAGGGGGCGAACTGAAGCTTTCTTT. Protein product: CASSYSRGRTEAFF.

The chain combines TRBV30 with TRBJ2-1, with 11 bases lining up with TRBD2. V lost 3 bases to trimming and J lost 2 bases; unmatched junction nucleotides: 6. The CDR3 length is 16 residues. Germline lookup yields CDR1 GTSNPN and CDR2 SVGIG (reference sequence). CDR3 sequence: CAWSHQTSGTYNEQFF. Written as DNA, the CDR3 is TGTGCCTGGAGCCACCAGACTAGCGGGACCTACAATGAGCAGTTCTTC.

The rearrangement links TRBV9 to TRBJ1-5; maybe TRBD1 (5 bases). This CDR3 has 15 residues. Between the trimmed V and J ends, which lost 4 bases and 3 bases, there was a span of 14 bases. The V gene's germline CDR1 is SGDLS and CDR2 YYNGEE. The CDR3 DNA sequence: TGTGCCAGCAGCTTGACAGTGGGGAACAATCAGCCCCAGCATTTT. Encoded protein: CASSLTVGNNQPQHF.

The chain has TRBV5-1 and TRBJ1-1, with D uncertain. This CDR3 is built from 15 residues. The germline CDR1 and CDR2 sequences are SGHRS and YFSETQ. V was cut by 1 base and J by 5 bases, with 15 bases left in between. The CDR3 DNA reads as TGCGCCAGCAGCTTGAGTGCGGTGGCGGAAACTGAAGCTTTCTTT. Protein sequence: CASSLSAVAETEAFF.

The chain couples TRBV7-9 to TRBJ1-3; the D is unclear. The germline gives CDR1 SEHNR, CDR2 FQNEAQ (reference sequence). V gave up 1 base and J gave up 0 bases, with 7 bases separating them. CDR3 size: 15 residues. Written as DNA, the CDR3 is TGTGCCAGCAGCTTAGATGCGATCTCTGGAAACACCATATATTTT. Its protein is CASSLDAISGNTIYF.

The J gene is TRBJ2-2, the V gene TRBV15; possible D gene TRBD2, 5 bases. This CDR3 spans 16 amino acids. Trimming took 1 base from V and 1 from J, leaving 10 bases between them. Germline V CDR1 and CDR2: LNHNV, YYDKDF (reference sequence). DNA of the CDR3: TGTGCCACCAGCAGAGGAGTAAGCGGGAACACCGGGGAGCTGTTTTTT. This sequence encodes CATSRGVSGNTGELFF.

The gene calls are TRBV7-3 and TRBJ2-2; TRBD2 agrees at 10 bases. The CDR3 runs 15 residues. The V segment lost 4 bases and the J segment 3 bases; nucleotides outside the gene matches: 2. The V gene's germline CDR1 is SGHTA and CDR2 FQGTGA. Written as DNA, the CDR3 is TGTGCCAGCAGCTCCGGACTAGCGGACACCGGGGAGCTGTTTTTT. This encodes CASSSGLADTGELFF. The full variable domain, in which reference TRBV7-3 and TRBJ2-2 provide the parts outside the CDR3, is GAGVSQTPSNKVTEKGKYVELRCDPISGHTALYWYRQSLGQGPEFLIYFQGTGAADDSGLPNDRFFAVRPEGSVSTLKIQRTERGDSAVYLCASSSGLADTGELFFGEGSRLTVL.

This chain connects TRBV5-6 to TRBJ2-3; possible D gene TRBD1, 5 bases. This CDR3 spans 14 amino acids. V lost 2 bases to trimming and J lost 0 bases, with 7 bases between them. From germline, CDR1 is SGHDT and CDR2 YYEEEE. Here the CDR3 reads CASSLRQSTDTQYF. For the CDR3, the DNA is TGTGCCAGCAGCTTAAGACAGAGCACAGATACGCAGTATTTT.

The chain joins TRBV9 to TRBJ1-3; TRBD1 aligns across 7 bases. This CDR3 region has 14 residues. V shed 3 bases, J shed 4 bases, and the junction held 4 bases outside the gene matches. The germline V gene encodes CDR1 SGDLS and CDR2 YYNGEE. The CDR3 loop reads CASSGGGSGNTIYF. In DNA form, the CDR3 reads TGTGCCAGCAGCGGAGGGGGCTCCGGAAACACCATATATTTT.

V and J are TRBV25-1 and TRBJ2-7; 12 nucleotides align to TRBD2. Germline assignment: CDR1 MGHDK and CDR2 SYGVNS. Unmatched junction bases numbered 5, after V lost 8 bases and J lost 0 bases. CDR3 length: 15 residues. In DNA, the CDR3 is TGTGCCAGCGGCACTAGCGGGAGGCCCTCCTACGAGCAGTACTTC. It is translated as CASGTSGRPSYEQYF.

This CDR3 reads CASSQGLTPSQFF. The CDR3 DNA sequence: TGTGCCAGCAGCCAGGGACTCACTCCATCCCAGTTCTTC. The rearrangement uses TRBV13 and TRBJ2-1; TRBD2 might be the D (6 bases). V dropped 5 bases and J dropped 13 bases, with 18 bases sitting between them. This CDR3 is 13 amino acids long. CDR1 is PRHDT and CDR2 is FYEKMQ in the germline V gene (reference sequence).

The gene calls are TRBV14 and TRBJ2-4; TRBD2 is a possible D gene (6 bases). Trimming cost V 4 bases and J 0 bases, with 22 bases left between them. The germline CDR1 and CDR2 sequences are SGHDN and FVKESK. The CDR3 totals 19 residues. DNA for the CDR3: TGTGCCAGCAGCCCGACGATACTATTAGCGGCCCTAGCCAAAAACATTCAGTACTTC. It encodes CASSPTILLAALAKNIQYF.

The chain uses TRBV28 and TRBJ1-2; D ambiguous. Germline-derived CDR1 and CDR2 are MDHEN and SYDVKM. The CDR3 is made up of 12 amino acids. V was cut by 5 bases and J by 2 bases, with 6 bases left in between. CDR3: CASSNLNYGYTF. CDR3 sequence (DNA): TGTGCCAGCAGTAATTTAAACTATGGCTACACCTTC.

This clone was seen only a few times. The chain recombines TRBV2 with TRBJ2-1; D ambiguous. Germline-derived CDR1 and CDR2 are SNHLY and FYNNEI. The CDR3 runs to 13 residues. The V gene lost 9 bases and the J gene lost 2 bases, with 11 bases spanning the gap. In nucleotides, the CDR3 is TGTGCCAGTTTGGGCGAGACCTACAATGAGCAGTTCTTC. Translated, it gives CASLGETYNEQFF.

The V call is TRBV20-1, the J call TRBJ2-7; D might be TRBD2 (6 bases). In germline, CDR1 is DFQATT, CDR2 SNEGSKA (reference sequence). The CDR3 totals 15 residues. V gave up 3 bases and J gave up 2 bases, with 17 bases separating them. CDR3 sequence (DNA): TGCAGTGCTAGTAAAATTAGCGGCCCAACCTACGAGCAGTACTTC. It translates to CSASKISGPTYEQYF.